A selection of T cell receptor beta chains follows, all from one sample in a study of blood T cell repertoires in COVID-19. Profiled with immunoSEQ multiplex PCR; TCRdb holds only in-frame clones, not every one. The sample lists fewer than 250,000 clones, around 85% occurring once. The material sequenced was peripheral blood. All receptors come from a woman in her forties or fifties with acute or convalescent COVID-19. Both conserved end residues are part of each CDR3. A D gene is named only where the DNA matches it firmly. Clone size is given for some rows only: seen once, a few or many times, or a class if the clone is expanded.

DNA,CDR3,size,J,D,V
TGTGCCAGCAGTTACACAGTGAATAGCAATCAGCCCCAGCATTTT,CASSYTVNSNQPQHF,.,TRBJ1-5,.,TRBV6-6
TGTGCCAGCAGCCCCGGGGAACACTATGGCTACACCTTC,CASSPGEHYGYTF,.,TRBJ1-2,.,TRBV7-8
TGTGCCAGTAGTCACTATCCTCCACCACAAGCCGCCGAGCAGTACTTC,CASSHYPPPQAAEQYF,.,TRBJ2-7,.,TRBV19
TGTGCCAGCAGCCTCAAGACTAGCGGGAGTGTGAGCTACGAGCAGTACTTC,CASSLKTSGSVSYEQYF,.,TRBJ2-7,TRBD2,TRBV7-2
TGCGCCAGCAGCTCGACGGAAGGCGAGGGTTCCTACGAGCAGTACTTC,CASSSTEGEGSYEQYF,few,TRBJ2-7,.,TRBV5-1
TGTGCTAGTGCCAATGGACAGGGCATTGGATACGAGCAGTACTTC,CASANGQGIGYEQYF,.,TRBJ2-7,TRBD1,TRBV12-5
TGCGCCAGCAGTGAGCCCGGACAGGGTTTCCCTCAGGACACTGAAGCTTTCTTT,CASSEPGQGFPQDTEAFF,.,TRBJ1-1,TRBD1,TRBV10-1
TGTGCCAGCACCTTAAGACAGGGCAATCAGCCCCAGCATTTT,CASTLRQGNQPQHF,.,TRBJ1-5,.,TRBV6-5
TGTGCCAGCAGCCGGGGCCCGCCCCATCAGCCCCAGCATTTT,CASSRGPPHQPQHF,.,TRBJ1-5,.,TRBV3-1/TRBV3-2
TGTGCCAGCAGCCAATTCAAACCGGGACTAGCGGGGGTCAAGACCAATGAGCAGTTCTTC,CASSQFKPGLAGVKTNEQFF,.,TRBJ2-1,TRBD2,TRBV14
TGTGCCAGCAGCTTAGATTCTTGGACAGGGGGCTATGGCTACACCTTC,CASSLDSWTGGYGYTF,.,TRBJ1-2,TRBD1,TRBV7-2
TGTGCCAGCAGCACTAGCGGGAGCCGAGAGACCCAGTACTTC,CASSTSGSRETQYF,.,TRBJ2-5,TRBD2,TRBV14
TGTGCCAGCAGTGAAGCGGGACAGGGTAACTATGGCTACACCTTC,CASSEAGQGNYGYTF,.,TRBJ1-2,TRBD1,TRBV6-1
TGTGCCAGCAGCCCCAGGGAAGCTGGGGCCAACGTCCTGACTTTC,CASSPREAGANVLTF,once,TRBJ2-6,.,TRBV3-1/TRBV3-2
TGCGCCAGCAGCCAAGATCCCAGGGCCCTTAATGAAAAACTGTTTTTT,CASSQDPRALNEKLFF,.,TRBJ1-4,.,TRBV4-1
TGTGCCAGCAGTTTGACAGCGGGGGGAGTAGTAGCGAGCACAGATACGCAGTATTTT,CASSLTAGGVVASTDTQYF,.,TRBJ2-3,TRBD2,TRBV28
TGTGCCAGCAGTGAGGCGGGCTACCCAAACAATGAGCAGTTCTTC,CASSEAGYPNNEQFF,.,TRBJ2-1,.,TRBV6-1
TGTGCCTGGAGACCCCAGGGGAACACCATATATTTT,CAWRPQGNTIYF,.,TRBJ1-3,.,TRBV30
TGCGCCAGCAGCGGGGATGGAGGAGCCTACGAGCAGTACTTC,CASSGDGGAYEQYF,.,TRBJ2-7,.,TRBV5-1
TGTGCCACCAGTGACCTGGACAGGGGTAAGTACGAGCAGTACTTC,CATSDLDRGKYEQYF,.,TRBJ2-7,TRBD1,TRBV24-1
TGTGCCAGCAGCTTAGCCTCTGGACAGGGGGACTATGGCTACACCTTC,CASSLASGQGDYGYTF,.,TRBJ1-2,TRBD1,TRBV7-2
TGCGCCAGCAGCTTGGTTCAGGGAGGCACCGGGGAGCTGTTTTTT,CASSLVQGGTGELFF,.,TRBJ2-2,.,TRBV5-1
TGCGCCAGCAGCTCCATGACAGGACGGGGTGGCTACACCTTC,CASSSMTGRGGYTF,once,TRBJ1-2,.,TRBV5-1
TGCGCCAGCAGCCAGCACCCGACAGAAGCTTTCTTT,CASSQHPTEAFF,.,TRBJ1-1,.,TRBV4-3
TGTGCCACCAGTGCGACAGGGAGAACTGGTGAGCAGTTCTTC,CATSATGRTGEQFF,.,TRBJ2-1,TRBD1,TRBV24-1
TGTGCCAGCAGCTGGGGGACAGGGGCAACCTACGAGCAGTACTTC,CASSWGTGATYEQYF,.,TRBJ2-7,TRBD1,TRBV5-6
TGTGCCTGGAGCGCGGGACCCGGCCCAGATACGCAGTATTTT,CAWSAGPGPDTQYF,.,TRBJ2-3,.,TRBV30
TGTGCCAGCAGCTTAAAAAGCGCACATACGCAGTATTTT,CASSLKSAHTQYF,.,TRBJ2-3,.,TRBV11-3
TGTGCCAGCAGCTTAGGCGGCTTCTCTGGAAACACCATATATTTT,CASSLGGFSGNTIYF,.,TRBJ1-3,.,TRBV11-2
TGTGCCAGCAGCTTACAGGGTTACTATGGCTACACCTTC,CASSLQGYYGYTF,once,TRBJ1-2,.,TRBV7-2
TGTGCCAGCAGTGATTTTTTCCGGGACAGCCGCTCATTTAACTATGGCTACACCTTC,CASSDFFRDSRSFNYGYTF,.,TRBJ1-2,TRBD1,TRBV6-1
TGTGCCAGTAGTATTCTTATGACAGGCTCCTACAATGAGCAGTTCTTC,CASSILMTGSYNEQFF,.,TRBJ2-1,.,TRBV19
TGTGCCAGCAGGCCCGTGGCCGCGGGGGGGGTCAATGAGCAGTTCTTC,CASRPVAAGGVNEQFF,.,TRBJ2-1,TRBD2,TRBV7-2
TGTGCCAGCAGTGACGTACAGGTCGGACTAGCGGGGTGGAATGAGCAGTTCTTC,CASSDVQVGLAGWNEQFF,.,TRBJ2-1,TRBD2,TRBV6-4
TGTGCCTGGAGTCTCACGAGGGGGTTCTCTGGAAACACCATATATTTT,CAWSLTRGFSGNTIYF,.,TRBJ1-3,.,TRBV30
TGTGCCAGCAGCCCCCGGGGGTATGGATCGAACACTGAAGCTTTCTTT,CASSPRGYGSNTEAFF,.,TRBJ1-1,.,TRBV7-9
TGTGCCAGCAGTTTGGAGGAAGGAGAGACCCAGTACTTC,CASSLEEGETQYF,.,TRBJ2-5,.,TRBV12-3/TRBV12-4
TGTGCCAGTAGTATAGCCCCCAGGTCAGATACGCAGTATTTT,CASSIAPRSDTQYF,.,TRBJ2-3,.,TRBV19
TGTGCCAGCAGCTCGCATGGCTCACCCCTCCACTTT,CASSSHGSPLHF,.,TRBJ1-6,.,TRBV6-6
TGTGCCAGCAGCATTCAAGCCGGGACAGGGGGCCTGAATGGCTACACCTTC,CASSIQAGTGGLNGYTF,.,TRBJ1-2,TRBD1,TRBV7-8
TGTGCCAGTAGTATCCGCCGCGGGGGGCCTAGCACCGGGGAGCTGTTTTTT,CASSIRRGGPSTGELFF,.,TRBJ2-2,TRBD2,TRBV19
TGCGCCAGCAGCCAAGATTTCGTTAGCACCTACGAGCAGTACTTC,CASSQDFVSTYEQYF,.,TRBJ2-7,.,TRBV4-3
TGTGCCAGCAGTCTCGCGGGACCTATGGCGACTGAAGCTTTCTTT,CASSLAGPMATEAFF,.,TRBJ1-1,.,TRBV28
TGCGCCAGCAGCCAAGGACAGCGACCGGCTGAAGAGACCCAGTACTTC,CASSQGQRPAEETQYF,.,TRBJ2-5,.,TRBV4-3
TGTGCCAGCAGCCGAGGGCCGACCACATCTGGGGCCAACGTCCTGACTTTC,CASSRGPTTSGANVLTF,.,TRBJ2-6,.,TRBV11-2
TGTGCCAGCTCACCCCCCCGGACAAGCAGCAATCAGCCCCAGCATTTT,CASSPPRTSSNQPQHF,few,TRBJ1-5,.,TRBV18
TGTGCCAGTAGTATAATCGGAGATGGCGGGGAGCTGTTTTTT,CASSIIGDGGELFF,.,TRBJ2-2,.,TRBV19
TGTGCCATCAGCGACAGGGGGCTTAGCAATCAGCCCCAGCATTTT,CAISDRGLSNQPQHF,.,TRBJ1-5,TRBD1,TRBV10-3
TGTGCCAGCAGTTACGGGGGGTCTAGGGAGCAGTTCTTC,CASSYGGSREQFF,.,TRBJ2-1,.,TRBV6-5
TGTGCCAGCAGCGTAGGGGGCCAGGGGTCGAGCACCCTCCACTTT,CASSVGGQGSSTLHF,.,TRBJ1-6,.,TRBV9